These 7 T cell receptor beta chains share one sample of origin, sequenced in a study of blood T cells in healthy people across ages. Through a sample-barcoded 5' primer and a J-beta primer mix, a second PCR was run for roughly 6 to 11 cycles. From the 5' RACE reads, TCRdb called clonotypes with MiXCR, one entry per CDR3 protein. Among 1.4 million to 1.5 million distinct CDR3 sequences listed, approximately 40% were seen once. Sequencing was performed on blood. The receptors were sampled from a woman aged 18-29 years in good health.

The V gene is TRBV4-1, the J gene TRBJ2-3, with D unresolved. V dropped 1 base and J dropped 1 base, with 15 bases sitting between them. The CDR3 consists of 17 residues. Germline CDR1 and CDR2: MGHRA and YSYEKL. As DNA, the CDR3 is TGCGCCAGCAGCCAAGTTGGGCTAACGGGCCGCACAGATACGCAGTATTTT. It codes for CASSQVGLTGRTDTQYF.

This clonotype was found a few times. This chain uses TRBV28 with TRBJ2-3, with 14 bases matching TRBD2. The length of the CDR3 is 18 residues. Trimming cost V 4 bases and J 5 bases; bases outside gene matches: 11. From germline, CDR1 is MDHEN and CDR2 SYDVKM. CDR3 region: CASSSYLTSGGAVDTQYF. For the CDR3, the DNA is TGTGCCAGCAGTTCCTACCTGACTAGCGGGGGGGCTGTAGATACGCAGTATTTT.

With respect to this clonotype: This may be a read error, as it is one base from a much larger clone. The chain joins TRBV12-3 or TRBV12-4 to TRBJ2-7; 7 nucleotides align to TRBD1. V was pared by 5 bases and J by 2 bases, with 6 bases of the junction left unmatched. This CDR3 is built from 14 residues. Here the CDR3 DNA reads TGTGCCAGCAGTATCGGACAGGTACCCTACGAGCAGTACTTC. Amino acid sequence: CASSIGQVPYEQYF.

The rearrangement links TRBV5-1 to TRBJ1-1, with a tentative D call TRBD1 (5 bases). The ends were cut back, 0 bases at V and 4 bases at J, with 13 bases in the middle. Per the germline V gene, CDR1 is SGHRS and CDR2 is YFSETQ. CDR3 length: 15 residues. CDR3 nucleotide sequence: TGCGCCAGCAGCTTGGCGGGGGTGCGGGGCACTGAAGCTTTCTTT. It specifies CASSLAGVRGTEAFF.

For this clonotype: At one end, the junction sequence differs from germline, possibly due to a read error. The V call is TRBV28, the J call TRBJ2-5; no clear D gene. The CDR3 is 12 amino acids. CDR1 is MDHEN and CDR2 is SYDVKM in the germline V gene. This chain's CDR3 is CASSWNKETLYF. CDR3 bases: TGTGCCAGCAGTTGGAACAAAGAGACCCTGTACTTC.

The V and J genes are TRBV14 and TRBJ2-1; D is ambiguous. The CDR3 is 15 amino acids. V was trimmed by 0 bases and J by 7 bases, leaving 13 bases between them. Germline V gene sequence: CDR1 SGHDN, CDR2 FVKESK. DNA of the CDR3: TGTGCCAGCAGCCAAGAATGGTCGGACCTAAATGAGCAGTTCTTC. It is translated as CASSQEWSDLNEQFF.

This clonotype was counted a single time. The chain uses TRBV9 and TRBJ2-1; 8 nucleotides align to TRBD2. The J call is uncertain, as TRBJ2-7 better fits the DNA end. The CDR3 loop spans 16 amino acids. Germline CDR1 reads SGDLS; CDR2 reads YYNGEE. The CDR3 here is CASSGQSGGAYNEQYF. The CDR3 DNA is TGTGCCAGCAGCGGGCAGAGCGGGGGCGCCTACAATGAGCAGTACTTC.